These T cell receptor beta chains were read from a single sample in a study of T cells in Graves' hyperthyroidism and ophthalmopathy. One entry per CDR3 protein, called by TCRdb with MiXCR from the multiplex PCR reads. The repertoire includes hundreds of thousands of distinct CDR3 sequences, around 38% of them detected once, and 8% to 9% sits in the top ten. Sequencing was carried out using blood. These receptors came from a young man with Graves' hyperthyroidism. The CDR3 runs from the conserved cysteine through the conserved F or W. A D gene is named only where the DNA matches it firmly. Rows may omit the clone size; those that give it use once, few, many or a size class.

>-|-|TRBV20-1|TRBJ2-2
CSAAWAGELFF
TGCAGTGCTGCCTGGGCCGGGGAGCTGTTTTTT
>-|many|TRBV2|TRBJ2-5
CASSSISGETQYF
TGTGCCAGCAGCAGTATCAGCGGGGAGACCCAGTACTTC
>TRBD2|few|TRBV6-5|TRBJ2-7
CASSYSLVGLREQYF
TGTGCCAGCAGTTACTCTCTAGTGGGACTACGAGAGCAGTACTTC
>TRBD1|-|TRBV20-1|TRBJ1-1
CSAKIGQGRGVGGAFF
TGCAGTGCAAAGATAGGACAGGGTAGGGGGGTGGGGGGAGCTTTCTTT
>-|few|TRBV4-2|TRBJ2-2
CASSQDWAEPNTGELFF
TGTGCCAGCAGTCAAGATTGGGCGGAGCCGAACACCGGGGAGCTGTTTTTT
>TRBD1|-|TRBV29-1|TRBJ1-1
CSLGTGMNTEAFF
TGCAGCTTAGGGACAGGGATGAACACTGAAGCTTTCTTT
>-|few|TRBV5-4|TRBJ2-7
CASSWGSTPTYEQYF
TGTGCCAGCAGCTGGGGATCGACACCTACCTACGAGCAGTACTTC
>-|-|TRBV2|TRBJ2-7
CASSEDGLVAYEQYF
TGTGCCAGCAGTGAAGACGGGCTAGTAGCCTACGAGCAGTACTTC
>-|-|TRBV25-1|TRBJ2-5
CASVYAGYGETQYF
TGTGCCAGCGTGTATGCGGGGTACGGAGAGACCCAGTACTTC
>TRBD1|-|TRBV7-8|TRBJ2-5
CASSARTGEQETQYF
TGTGCCAGCAGTGCCAGGACAGGGGAGCAAGAGACCCAGTACTTC
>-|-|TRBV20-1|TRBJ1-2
CSATGQRTYGYTF
TGCAGTGCTACAGGACAGCGGACCTATGGCTACACCTTC
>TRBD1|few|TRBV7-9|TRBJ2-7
CASSGDRGVSSYEQYF
TGTGCCAGCAGTGGAGACAGGGGGGTCAGCTCCTACGAGCAGTACTTC
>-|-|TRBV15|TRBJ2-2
CATSSLGATGELFF
TGTGCCACCAGCAGCCTAGGGGCCACCGGGGAGCTGTTTTTT
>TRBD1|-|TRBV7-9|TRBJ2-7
CASSPGTGNPYF
TGTGCCAGCAGCCCGGGGACAGGCAATCCGTACTTC
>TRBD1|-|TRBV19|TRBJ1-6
CASSPKTGRNSPLHF
TGTGCCAGTAGCCCGAAGACAGGGAGGAATTCACCCCTCCACTTT
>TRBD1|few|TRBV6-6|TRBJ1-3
CASSYSGTADTIYF
TGTGCCAGCAGTTATTCCGGGACAGCTGACACCATATATTTT
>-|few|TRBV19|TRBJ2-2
CASQGRINTGELFF
TGTGCCAGTCAGGGACGGATCAACACCGGGGAGCTGTTTTTT
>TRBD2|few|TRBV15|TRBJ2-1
CATSSPGTRVNEQFF
TGTGCCACCAGCAGCCCCGGGACTAGGGTCAATGAGCAGTTCTTC
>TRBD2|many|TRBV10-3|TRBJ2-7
CAAASGPSYEQYF
TGTGCCGCCGCTAGCGGGCCTTCCTACGAGCAGTACTTC
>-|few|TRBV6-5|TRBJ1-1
CASSYRVESTEAFF
TGTGCCAGCAGTTACCGGGTAGAGAGCACTGAAGCTTTCTTT
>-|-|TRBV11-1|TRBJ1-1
CASSPSLQGEAFF
TGTGCCAGCAGCCCCTCCTTACAGGGAGAAGCTTTCTTT
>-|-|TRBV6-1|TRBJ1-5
CASSDDGSNQPQHF
TGTGCCAGCAGTGATGACGGCTCCAATCAGCCCCAGCATTTT
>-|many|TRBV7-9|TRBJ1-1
CASSQDSPMNTEAFF
TGTGCCAGCAGCCAGGACAGCCCCATGAACACTGAAGCTTTCTTT
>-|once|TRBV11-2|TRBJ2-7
CASSPPGWEQYF
TGTGCCAGCAGTCCTCCAGGGTGGGAGCAGTACTTC
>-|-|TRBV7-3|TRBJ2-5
CASSFPGTAQETQYF
TGTGCCAGCAGTTTCCCCGGGACCGCGCAAGAGACCCAGTACTTC
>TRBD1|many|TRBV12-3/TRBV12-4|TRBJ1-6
CASRGGQGGNSPLHF
TGTGCCAGCAGGGGAGGACAGGGTGGGAATTCACCCCTCCACTTT
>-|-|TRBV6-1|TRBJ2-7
CASSGLIFGTPTSYEQYF
TGTGCCAGCAGCGGTCTTATATTCGGGACTCCAACCTCCTACGAGCAGTACTTC
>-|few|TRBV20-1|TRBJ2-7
CSALAPTPPSYEQYF
TGCAGTGCCCTGGCTCCGACTCCCCCCTCCTACGAGCAGTACTTC
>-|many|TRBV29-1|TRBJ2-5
CSALHTEEETQYF
TGCAGCGCCCTCCACACAGAGGAGGAGACCCAGTACTTC
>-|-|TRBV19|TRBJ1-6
CASSIGALTSPLHF
TGTGCCAGTAGTATAGGGGCGCTAACTTCACCCCTCCACTTT
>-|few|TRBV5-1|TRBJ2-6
CASTQQPTGANVLTF
TGCGCCAGCACCCAACAGCCTACTGGGGCCAACGTCCTGACTTTC
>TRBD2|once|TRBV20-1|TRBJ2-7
CSASESSGSYEQYF
TGCAGTGCTAGCGAGTCTAGCGGGAGTTACGAGCAGTACTTC
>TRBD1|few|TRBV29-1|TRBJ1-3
CSVSQGATGNTIYF
TGCAGCGTTTCACAGGGGGCGACTGGAAACACCATATATTTT
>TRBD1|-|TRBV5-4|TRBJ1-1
CASSRGQVAVTEAFF
TGTGCCAGCAGCAGAGGACAGGTGGCCGTCACTGAAGCTTTCTTT
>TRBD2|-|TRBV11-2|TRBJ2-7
CAGQLSGSYEQYF
TGTGCCGGACAACTTAGCGGGAGCTACGAGCAGTACTTC